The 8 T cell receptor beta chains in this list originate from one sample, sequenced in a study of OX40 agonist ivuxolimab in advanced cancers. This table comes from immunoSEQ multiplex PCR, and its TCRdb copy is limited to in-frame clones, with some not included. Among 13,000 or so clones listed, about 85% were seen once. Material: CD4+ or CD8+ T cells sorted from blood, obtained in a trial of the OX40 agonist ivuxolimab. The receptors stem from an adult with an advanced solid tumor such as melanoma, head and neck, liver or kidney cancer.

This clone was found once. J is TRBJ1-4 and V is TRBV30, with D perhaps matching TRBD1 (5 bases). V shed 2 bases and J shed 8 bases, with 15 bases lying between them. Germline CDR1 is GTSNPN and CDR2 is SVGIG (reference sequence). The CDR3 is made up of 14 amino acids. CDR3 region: CAWSFFEGAEKLFF. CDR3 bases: TGTGCCTGGAGTTTTTTTGAAGGGGCGGAAAAACTGTTTTTT. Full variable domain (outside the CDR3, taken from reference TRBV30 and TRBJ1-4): SQTIHQWPATLVQPVGSPLSLECTVEGTSNPNLYWYRQAAGRGLQLLFYSVGIGQISSEVPQNLSASRPQDRQFILSSKKLLLSDSGFYLCAWSFFEGAEKLFFGSGTQLSVL.

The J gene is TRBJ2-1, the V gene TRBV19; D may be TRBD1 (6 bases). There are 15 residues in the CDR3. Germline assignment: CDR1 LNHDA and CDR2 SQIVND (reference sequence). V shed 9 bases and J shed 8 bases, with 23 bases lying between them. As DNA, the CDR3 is TGTGCCAGCACCAAAACGGACAGTTATAGGGATGAGCAGTTCTTC. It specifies CASTKTDSYRDEQFF.

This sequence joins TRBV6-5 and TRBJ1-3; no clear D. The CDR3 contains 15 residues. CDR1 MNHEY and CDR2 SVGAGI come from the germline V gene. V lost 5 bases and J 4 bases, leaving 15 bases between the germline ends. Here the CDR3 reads CASSPPLWGGNTIYF. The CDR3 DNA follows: TGTGCCAGCAGTCCCCCTTTGTGGGGAGGAAACACCATATATTTT.

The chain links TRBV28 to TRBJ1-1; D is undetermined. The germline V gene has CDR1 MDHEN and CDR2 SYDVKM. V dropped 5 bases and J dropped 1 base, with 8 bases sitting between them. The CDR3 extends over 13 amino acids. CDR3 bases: TGTGCCAGCAGTCCCGGAGCGAACACTGAAGCTTTCTTT. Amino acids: CASSPGANTEAFF.

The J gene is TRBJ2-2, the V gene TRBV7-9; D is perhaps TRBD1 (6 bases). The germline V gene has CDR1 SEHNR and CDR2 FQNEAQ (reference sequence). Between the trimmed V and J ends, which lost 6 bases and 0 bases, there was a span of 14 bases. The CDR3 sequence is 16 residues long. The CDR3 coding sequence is TGTGCCAGCAGTCGTGGGGCAGGGGCGAACACCGGGGAGCTGTTTTTT. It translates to CASSRGAGANTGELFF.

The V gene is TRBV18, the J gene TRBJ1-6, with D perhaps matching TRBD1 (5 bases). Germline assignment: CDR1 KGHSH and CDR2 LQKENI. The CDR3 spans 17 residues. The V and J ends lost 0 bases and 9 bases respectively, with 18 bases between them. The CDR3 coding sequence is TGTGCCAGCTCACCACCCCCCGGGGACGCCGGATTTTCACCCCTCCACTTT. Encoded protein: CASSPPPGDAGFSPLHF.

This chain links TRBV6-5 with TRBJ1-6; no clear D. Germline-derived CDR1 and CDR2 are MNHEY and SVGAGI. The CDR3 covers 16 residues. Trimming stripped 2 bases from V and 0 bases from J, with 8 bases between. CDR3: CASSYRHSSYNSPLHF. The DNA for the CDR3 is TGTGCCAGCAGTTACAGACACAGCTCCTATAATTCACCCCTCCACTTT.

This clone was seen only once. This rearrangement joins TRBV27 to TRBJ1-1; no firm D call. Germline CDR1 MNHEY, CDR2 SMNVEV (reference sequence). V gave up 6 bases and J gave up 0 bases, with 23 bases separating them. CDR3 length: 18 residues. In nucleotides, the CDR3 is TGTGCCAGCAGCCCTTCCCCGCAGCGTCGCGGGATGAACACTGAAGCTTTCTTT. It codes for CASSPSPQRRGMNTEAFF.